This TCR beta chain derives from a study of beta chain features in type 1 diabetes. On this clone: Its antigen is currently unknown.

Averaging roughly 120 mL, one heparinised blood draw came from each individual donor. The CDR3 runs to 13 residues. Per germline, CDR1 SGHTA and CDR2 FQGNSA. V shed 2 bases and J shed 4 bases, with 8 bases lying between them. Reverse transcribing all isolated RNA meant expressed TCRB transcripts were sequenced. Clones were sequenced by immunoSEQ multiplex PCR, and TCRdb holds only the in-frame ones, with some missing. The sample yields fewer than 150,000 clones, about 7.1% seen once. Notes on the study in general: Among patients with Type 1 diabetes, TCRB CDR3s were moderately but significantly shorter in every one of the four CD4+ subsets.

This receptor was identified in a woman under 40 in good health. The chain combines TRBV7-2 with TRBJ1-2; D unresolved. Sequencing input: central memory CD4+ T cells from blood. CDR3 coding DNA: TGTGCCAGCAGCTTACCGACGGGCTATGGCTACACCTTC. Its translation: CASSLPTGYGYTF.